This T cell receptor beta chain was retrieved from a study of cytomegalovirus exposure and HLA in healthy donors. About the study: Inside one of the first data releases sat 80 million to 95 million unique TCRs taken from HLA-typed donors. Regarding the study as a whole: In most subjects, TCR beta sequences reportedly gave accurate predictions of HLA-A and HLA-B alleles. Equally common other TCR beta chains were less clonally expanded than HLA-associated ones, a later analysis found. An observed cluster of highly shared sequence variants was recorded as a likely sequencing artifact.

CDR1 is SGHAT and CDR2 is FQNNGV in the germline V gene. With 2 bases removed from V and 0 bases from J, the gap between germline ends came to 10 bases. CDR3 length: 15 amino acids. For this clone: Its antigen is not known.

A multiplex PCR was run with 60 Vbeta primers and 13 Jbeta primers. Sequencing was performed with immunoSEQ multiplex PCR; in TCRdb, only in-frame clones are kept and a portion is missing. The sample has under 140,000 clones, about 80% seen once. Sequencing input: PBMCs. V gene TRBV11-2 combines with J gene TRBJ1-1, with D hard to call. The receptor's source is a woman aged 60-75 years in good health and CMV-seropositive. The CDR3 sequence is CASSLSRRVNTEAFF. The CDR3 coding sequence is TGTGCCAGCAGCTTATCCAGGAGGGTGAACACTGAAGCTTTCTTT.